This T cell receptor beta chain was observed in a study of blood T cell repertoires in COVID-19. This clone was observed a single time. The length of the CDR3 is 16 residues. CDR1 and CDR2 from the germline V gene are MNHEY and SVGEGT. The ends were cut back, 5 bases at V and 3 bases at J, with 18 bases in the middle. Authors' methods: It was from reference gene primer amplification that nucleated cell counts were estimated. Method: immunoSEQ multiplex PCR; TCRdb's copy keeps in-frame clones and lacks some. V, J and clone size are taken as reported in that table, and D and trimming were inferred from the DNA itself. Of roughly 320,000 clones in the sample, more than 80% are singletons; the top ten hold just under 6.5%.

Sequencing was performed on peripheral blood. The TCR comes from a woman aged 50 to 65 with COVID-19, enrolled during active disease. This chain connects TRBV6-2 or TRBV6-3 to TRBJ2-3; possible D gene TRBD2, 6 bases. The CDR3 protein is CASSRGIVGRTDTQYF. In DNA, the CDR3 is TGTGCCAGCAGTCGGGGGATCGTGGGGCGGACAGATACGCAGTATTTT.